Presented here are 22 T cell receptor beta chains from one specimen sequenced in a study of shared T cell receptors in the human thymus. Libraries were prepared by immunoSEQ multiplex PCR; TCRdb keeps only in-frame clonotypes and omits some of them. The sample consists of 500,000 to 750,000 clones, 70% to 90% of them appearing once. The same data also contributed to another study, on human thymus T cells.

Sequencing used thymocytes. Receptors were obtained from a boy under two years old with a congenital heart defect.

This clone was recorded only once. V gene TRBV12-1 combines with J gene TRBJ2-7; the D segment call TRBD2 is taken from the table without a DNA check. TRBV12-1 is designated a pseudogene. The CDR3 runs to 11 residues. The CDR3 spells CASSFSAEQYF. As DNA, the CDR3 is TGTGCCAGCAGCTTTAGCGCCGAGCAGTACTTC.

The gene calls are TRBV25-1 and TRBJ2-7, with TRBD1 identical over 9 bases. Germline CDR1 is MGHDK and CDR2 is SYGVNS. The trim removed 4 bases at V and 6 bases at J, leaving 7 bases unmatched. This CDR3 spans 14 amino acids. The CDR3 coding sequence is TGTGCCAGCAGTGCCGGAACAGGGGGCTGCGAGCAGTACTTC. Its translation is CASSAGTGGCEQYF.

The chain combines TRBV4-1 with TRBJ2-2, with D possibly being TRBD2 (6 bases). From germline, CDR1 is MGHRA and CDR2 YSYEKL. This CDR3 spans 16 amino acids. Trimming stripped 1 base from V and 3 bases from J, with 12 bases between. CDR3 sequence reads: CASSQGEEGDTGELFF. CDR3 DNA: TGCGCCAGCAGCCAAGGAGAGGAGGGCGACACCGGGGAGCTGTTTTTT.

The genes are TRBV15 and TRBJ2-1; D is uncertain. The CDR3 is 12 amino acids. Germline V gene sequence: CDR1 LNHNV, CDR2 YYDKDF (reference sequence). Trimming removed 1 base at V and 8 bases at J, with 6 bases between. The CDR3 DNA reads as TGTGCCACCAGCAGAGCGGCGGATGAGCAGTTCTTC. This encodes CATSRAADEQFF.

This clone was observed once. This chain connects TRBV4-1 to TRBJ2-3; perhaps TRBD2 as D (6 bases). Germline CDR1 and CDR2: MGHRA and YSYEKL. V was clipped by 4 bases and J by 3 bases, with 20 bases between them. The CDR3 covers 17 residues. CDR3 DNA sequence: TGCGCCAGCAGCCGGGCCCCTGACGGGAGTGTAACAGATACGCAGTATTTT. This codes for CASSRAPDGSVTDTQYF.

The J gene is TRBJ2-6, the V gene TRBV9; no definite D call. CDR1 SGDLS and CDR2 YYNGEE come from the germline V gene. Trimming pared 4 bases from V and 0 bases from J, leaving 5 bases between. The CDR3 spans 14 residues. In DNA form, the CDR3 reads TGTGCCAGCAGCCCGAGCTCTGGGGCCAACGTCCTGACTTTC. It is translated as CASSPSSGANVLTF. The full variable domain, with the rest looked up from reference TRBV9 and TRBJ2-6, is DSGVTQTPKHLITATGQRVTLRCSPRSGDLSVYWYQQSLDQGLQFLIQYYNGEERAKGNILERFSAQQFPDLHSELNLSSLELGDSALYFCASSPSSGANVLTFGAGSRLTVL.

The chain joins TRBV4-3 to TRBJ1-1; D gene uncertain. Per germline, CDR1 LGHNA and CDR2 YSLEER. This CDR3 comprises 15 residues. Trimming removed 0 bases from V and 0 bases from J, with 8 bases in between. Here the CDR3 DNA reads TGCGCCAGCAGCCAAGAGAGGGAACTGAACACTGAAGCTTTCTTT. Protein sequence: CASSQERELNTEAFF.

This clone has more than one count but fewer than ten. The chain uses TRBV5-1 and TRBJ2-1; 8 nucleotides align to TRBD1. The CDR3 is 15 residues long. The trim removed 4 bases at V and 9 bases at J, leaving 12 bases unmatched. Per germline, CDR1 SGHRS and CDR2 YFSETQ. CDR3 sequence (DNA): TGCGCCAGCAGCCAGGTGACAGGGGCCGGCATTGAGCAGTTCTTC. It yields the protein CASSQVTGAGIEQFF.

The CDR3 region has the DNA TGTGCCAGCAGTGAATTGGGGACGGGGGGAGATCTTAGTGGCTACACCTTC. Translated: CASSELGTGGDLSGYTF. The chain links TRBV6-1 to TRBJ1-2; perhaps TRBD1 as D (5 bases). The CDR3 loop spans 17 amino acids. Trimming cost V 2 bases and J 7 bases, with 23 bases left between them. Germline CDR1 reads MNHNS; CDR2 reads SASEGT.

A note on this clone: Other DNA variants within this sample encode the same CDR3. The rearrangement joins TRBV27 to TRBJ2-7, with 8 bases fitting TRBD1. This CDR3 is built from 14 residues. V lost 5 bases to trimming and J lost 2 bases; unmatched junction nucleotides: 5. In germline, CDR1 is MNHEY, CDR2 SMNVEV (reference sequence). CDR3 protein: CASSPRTGPYEQYF. The CDR3 DNA follows: TGTGCCAGCAGTCCCCGGACAGGGCCCTACGAGCAGTACTTC.

The J gene is TRBJ1-1, the V gene TRBV10-2; 7 bases line up with TRBD1. V gave up 4 bases and J gave up 0 bases; unmatched junction bases: 14. CDR3 length: 18 amino acids. Germline assignment: CDR1 WSHSY and CDR2 SAAADI. In nucleotides, the CDR3 is TGCGCCAGCAGTGGGGGCCGTCCGGGACAGCAGATGAACACTGAAGCTTTCTTT. It is translated as CASSGGRPGQQMNTEAFF.

V and J are TRBV9 and TRBJ2-7; a weak D match, TRBD2 (6 bases). V was trimmed by 4 bases and J by 0 bases, leaving 11 bases between them. Germline values: CDR1 SGDLS, CDR2 YYNGEE. CDR3 length equals 14 residues. CDR3 coding DNA: TGTGCCAGCAGCCCAGGGACTTTCTCCTACGAGCAGTACTTC. Residues: CASSPGTFSYEQYF. Supplemented by reference TRBV9 and TRBJ2-7, the full variable domain reads DSGVTQTPKHLITATGQRVTLRCSPRSGDLSVYWYQQSLDQGLQFLIQYYNGEERAKGNILERFSAQQFPDLHSELNLSSLELGDSALYFCASSPGTFSYEQYFGPGTRLTVT.

The chain has TRBV29-1 and TRBJ2-5; D not resolved. V dropped 5 bases and J dropped 2 bases, with 12 bases sitting between them. The germline V gene encodes CDR1 SQVTM and CDR2 ANQGSEA. The CDR3 consists of 13 residues. CDR3 amino acids: CSVPAAEQETQYF. In DNA, the CDR3 is TGCAGCGTTCCCGCGGCGGAGCAAGAGACCCAGTACTTC.

CDR3 DNA sequence: TGTGCCAGCAGCCAAGTCAAGAGGGACAAGACAAACAACTATGGCTACACCTTC. Amino acid sequence: CASSQVKRDKTNNYGYTF. The genes are TRBV14 and TRBJ1-2; weak D call: TRBD1 (6 bases). The ends were cut back, 1 base at V and 2 bases at J, with 20 bases in the middle. The CDR3 has 18 amino acids. From germline, CDR1 is SGHDN and CDR2 FVKESK.

The rearrangement uses TRBV10-2 and TRBJ2-7; the D gene is possibly TRBD2 (5 bases). This CDR3 is 14 amino acids long. Germline CDR1 and CDR2: WSHSY and SAAADI. With 7 bases removed from V and 3 bases from J, the gap between germline ends came to 16 bases. The CDR3 DNA follows: TGCGCCAGCACCCCAGTGGGAGACTACTACGAGCAGTACTTC. It translates to CASTPVGDYYEQYF.

The chain combines TRBV28 with TRBJ2-7; 7 nucleotides line up with TRBD1. CDR1 MDHEN and CDR2 SYDVKM come from the germline V gene. The CDR3 sequence is 12 residues long. J was trimmed by 13 bases and V by 6 bases; bases with no gene match: 12. DNA of the CDR3: TGTGCCAGCAGCGCCAACCGGGACAGCCCCTACTTC. As protein: CASSANRDSPYF.

CDR3 sequence: CASSDRGAGSGNTIYF. CDR3 nucleotides: TGCGCCAGCAGCGACAGGGGGGCAGGCTCTGGAAACACCATATATTTT. The chain combines TRBV5-1 with TRBJ1-3; 9 nucleotides match TRBD1. V shed 4 bases, J shed 0 bases, and the junction held 5 bases outside the gene matches. This CDR3 is built from 16 residues. The germline gives CDR1 SGHRS, CDR2 YFSETQ.

The V gene is TRBV11-3, the J gene TRBJ1-1; D is uncertain. Germline lookup yields CDR1 SGHNT and CDR2 YENEEA. Trimming pared 3 bases from V and 3 bases from J, leaving 5 bases between. The CDR3 covers 12 residues. The CDR3, as DNA: TGTGCCAGCAGCTTCCGAGACACTGAAGCTTTCTTT. It is translated as CASSFRDTEAFF. The whole variable domain, filled in from reference TRBV11-3 and TRBJ1-1, reads EAGVVQSPRYKIIEKKQPVAFWCNPISGHNTLYWYLQNLGQGPELLIRYENEEAVDDSQLPKDRFSAERLKGVDSTLKIQPAELGDSAVYLCASSFRDTEAFFGQGTRLTVV.

The chain couples TRBV27 to TRBJ2-4; 8 nucleotides agree with TRBD2. V lost 7 bases and J lost 0; bases outside the gene matches: 17. The CDR3 is made up of 19 amino acids. The germline CDR1 and CDR2 sequences are MNHEY and SMNVEV (reference sequence). The CDR3 reads CASISKVASGPGAKNIQYF. As DNA, the CDR3 is TGTGCCAGCATAAGTAAGGTAGCTAGCGGGCCAGGAGCCAAAAACATTCAGTACTTC.

The chain has TRBV9 and TRBJ2-3, with D maybe TRBD2 (6 bases). The germline V gene has CDR1 SGDLS and CDR2 YYNGEE. The CDR3 loop spans 15 amino acids. Between the trimmed V and J ends, which lost 4 bases and 1 base, there was a span of 13 bases. Written as DNA, the CDR3 is TGTGCCAGCAGCTTCCCAATAGCGGGCACAGATACGCAGTATTTT. Translation gives CASSFPIAGTDTQYF.

The gene calls are TRBV2 and TRBJ2-7; tentative D call: TRBD1 (6 bases). CDR1 and CDR2 from the germline V gene are SNHLY and FYNNEI. The CDR3 spans 13 residues. Between the trimmed V and J ends, which lost 4 bases and 5 bases, there was a span of 12 bases. In DNA form, the CDR3 reads TGTGCCAGCAGTGCCCAACAGGGAGACGAGCAGTACTTC. This codes for CASSAQQGDEQYF.

The V call is TRBV5-1, the J call TRBJ1-1; D is ambiguous. There are 12 residues in the CDR3. The germline gives CDR1 SGHRS, CDR2 YFSETQ. V was clipped by 1 base and J by 11 bases, with 12 bases between them. The CDR3 coding sequence is TGCGCCAGCAGCTTGCTGACCGGAGAGGCTTTCTTT. As protein: CASSLLTGEAFF.